This T cell receptor (beta chain) was documented in a study of beta chain features in type 1 diabetes. Turning to this clone: Its matching antigen is unknown.

This CDR3 comprises 15 residues. CDR1 is SGHRS and CDR2 is YFSETQ in the germline V gene. V was pared by 3 bases and J by 6 bases, with 10 bases of the junction left unmatched. General study findings and limits: The study notes PCR might favor shorter templates equally in patients and controls. Comparison showed that naive, central memory and Treg TCRB repertoires appeared more similar among patients than among healthy donors. Junctions at VDJ sites from type 1 diabetes patients had fewer insertions and more deletions.

It was via CD45RO/CCR7/CD25/CD127/CD95/CD27 that CD4+ naive, central memory, regulatory and stem cell-like memory cells were sorted. All of the isolated RNA was reverse transcribed, so expressed TCRB transcripts were sequenced. The assay was immunoSEQ multiplex PCR, and TCRdb's table has in-frame clones only and misses some. The data show over 15,000 clones, with roughly 56% seen just once and about 0.42% held by the top ten. The V call is TRBV5-1, the J call TRBJ2-7, with 9 bases that match TRBD1. The receptor was isolated from a young woman in good health. Specimen: stem cell memory CD4+ T cells from blood. The CDR3 bases are TGCGCCAGCAGCTCGGCGGGGACAGGGACCCTCGAGCAGTACTTC. Translating gives CASSSAGTGTLEQYF.